These 24 T cell receptor beta chains originate from one sample sequenced in a study of blood T cell repertoires in COVID-19. Assay used: immunoSEQ multiplex PCR; TCRdb lists only in-frame clones, some missing. The sample has some 45,000 clones, 88% seen once; the top ten hold roughly an eighth. Sequencing was done on a sample of peripheral blood. These receptors came from a human donor in a cohort sampled during active COVID-19.

A few counts support this clone. The chain carries TRBV4-3 and TRBJ2-7, with 10 positions matching TRBD1. The length of the CDR3 is 13 residues. V was pared by 4 bases and J by 5 bases, with 2 bases of the junction left unmatched. CDR1 is LGHNA, CDR2 YSLEER, per germline. For the CDR3, the DNA is TGCGCCAGCAGCCGCGGGACAGGGGACGAGCAGTACTTC. As protein: CASSRGTGDEQYF.

The V and J genes are TRBV10-1 and TRBJ2-2; no firm D call. Trimming stripped 4 bases from V and 0 bases from J, with 6 bases between. The CDR3 is made up of 14 amino acids. The germline gives CDR1 WNHNN, CDR2 SYGVQD (reference sequence). The CDR3 bases are TGCGCCAGCAGTGCCAGAACGAACACCGGGGAGCTGTTTTTT. This gives the protein CASSARTNTGELFF.

In DNA, the CDR3 is TGCAGCGTTGAAGAGGCAGGGGGCGGCAATCAGCCCCAGCATTTT. Translating gives CSVEEAGGGNQPQHF. V is TRBV29-1 and J is TRBJ1-5, with 8 bases identical to TRBD1. Germline V gene lookup returns CDR1 SQVTM and CDR2 ANQGSEA. Trimming took 0 bases from V and 2 from J; bases not matched to a gene: 3. The CDR3 has 15 residues. The full variable domain, its missing parts supplied by reference TRBV29-1 and TRBJ1-5, is SAVISQKPSRDICQRGTSLTIQCQVDSQVTMMFWYRQQPGQSLTLIATANQGSEATYESGFVIDKFPISRPNLTFSTLTVSNMSPEDSSIYLCSVEEAGGGNQPQHFGDGTRLSIL.

V and J are TRBV6-5 and TRBJ1-5, with a tentative D call TRBD1 (6 bases). Germline CDR1 MNHEY, CDR2 SVGAGI. V was pared by 3 bases and J by 2 bases, with 14 bases between. This CDR3 contains 16 residues. Here the CDR3 reads CASSYRQQGGNQPQHF. The CDR3 DNA reads TGTGCCAGCAGTTATCGCCAACAGGGAGGCAATCAGCCCCAGCATTTT.

This chain joins TRBV5-1 and TRBJ2-5; 16 bases line up with TRBD2. With V trimmed by 4 bases and J by 4 bases, 7 bases remained unmatched. The CDR3 sequence is 17 residues long. Germline V lookup: CDR1 SGHRS, CDR2 YFSETQ. The CDR3 sequence: CASSPGTSGGVRETQYF. The CDR3 DNA sequence: TGCGCCAGCAGCCCCGGGACTAGCGGGGGGGTGAGAGAGACCCAGTACTTC.

The chain employs TRBV30 and TRBJ2-7; 9 bases fit TRBD1. CDR3 length equals 13 residues. Germline CDR1 reads GTSNPN; CDR2 reads SVGIG (reference sequence). V shed 6 bases, J shed 0 bases, and the junction held 3 bases outside the gene matches. CDR3 region: CACDRGSSYEQYF. The CDR3, as DNA: TGTGCCTGCGACAGGGGGTCCTCCTACGAGCAGTACTTC.

The CDR3 DNA follows: TGTGCCAGCAGTTACATGGCTAGCGAAGGAGAGACCCAGTACTTC. Translation gives CASSYMASEGETQYF. The chain recombines TRBV6-2 or TRBV6-3 with TRBJ2-5; TRBD2 is a possible D gene (6 bases). Trimming cost V 2 bases and J 4 bases, with 14 bases left between them. The CDR3 totals 15 residues. Germline lookup yields CDR1 MNHEY and CDR2 SVGEGT.

This rearrangement joins TRBV3-1 (or the pseudogene TRBV3-2) to TRBJ1-6; 7 nucleotides agree with TRBD1. The CDR3 consists of 16 residues. Germline CDR1 is LGHDT and CDR2 is YNNKEL (reference sequence). Trimming took 4 bases from V and 9 from J; bases not matched to a gene: 12. The chain's CDR3 is CASSPTRQGWGSPLHF. The CDR3 nucleotides are TGTGCCAGCAGCCCCACGCGACAGGGTTGGGGTTCACCCCTCCACTTT.

This CDR3 is CASSPFRFSGNTIYF. In DNA form, the CDR3 reads TGCGCCAGCAGCCCCTTTCGGTTCTCTGGAAACACCATATATTTT. The V and J genes are TRBV4-1 and TRBJ1-3, with D unclear. There are 15 residues in the CDR3. The V gene's germline CDR1 is MGHRA and CDR2 YSYEKL. V was clipped by 4 bases and J by 0 bases, with 10 bases between them.

This clone is a singleton in its sample. V usage is TRBV27 and J usage is TRBJ1-1, with D possibly matching TRBD1 (5 bases). With 2 bases removed from V and 2 bases from J, the gap between germline ends came to 15 bases. The length of the CDR3 is 16 residues. Per the germline V gene, CDR1 is MNHEY and CDR2 is SMNVEV (reference sequence). In nucleotides, the CDR3 is TGTGCCAGCAGTTTAAATTTTAGGGGCTTAAACACTGAAGCTTTCTTT. It translates to CASSLNFRGLNTEAFF.

The chain carries TRBV19 and TRBJ1-5, with TRBD1 matching 8 bases. Losses at the gene ends were 4 bases for V and 3 bases for J; bases not matched to a gene: 8. Germline CDR1 LNHDA, CDR2 SQIVND (reference sequence). CDR3 length: 16 residues. The CDR3 spells CASSTPLGQVNQPQHF. The DNA of the CDR3 is TGTGCCAGTAGTACTCCTCTGGGACAGGTCAATCAGCCCCAGCATTTT.

The V and J genes are TRBV7-9 and TRBJ1-5; D is possibly TRBD1 (6 bases). The V end was cut by 5 bases, the J end by 5 bases, with 16 bases between. The CDR3 is 15 residues long. Germline V gene lookup returns CDR1 SEHNR and CDR2 FQNEAQ (reference sequence). CDR3 DNA sequence: TGTGCCAGCAGCCCCCTCGGGGGGCGCGATCAGCCCCAGCATTTT. Translation gives CASSPLGGRDQPQHF.

The chain combines TRBV19 with TRBJ1-4; D may be TRBD1 (5 bases). The CDR3 has 16 amino acids. Germline-derived CDR1 and CDR2 are LNHDA and SQIVND (reference sequence). Trimming removed 5 bases at V and 1 base at J, with 14 bases between. This CDR3 reads CASSPPGWGTNEKLFF. The CDR3 DNA reads as TGTGCCAGTAGTCCTCCAGGGTGGGGAACTAATGAAAAACTGTTTTTT.

This chain uses TRBV5-3 with TRBJ1-1; D is ambiguous. TRBV5-3 is an ORF, with its function uncertain. The CDR3 spans 13 residues. V was cut by 2 bases and J by 5 bases, with 10 bases left in between. CDR3 DNA sequence: TGTGCCAGAAGCTTTCGGGGAAGGACTGAAGCTTTCTTT. This encodes CARSFRGRTEAFF.

This rearrangement joins TRBV7-9 to TRBJ2-7, with TRBD2 matching 8 bases. J was trimmed by 2 bases and V by 2 bases; bases with no gene match: 5. In germline, CDR1 is SEHNR, CDR2 FQNEAQ (reference sequence). This CDR3 region has 15 residues. CDR3: CASSLMSGGAYEQYF. The CDR3 bases are TGTGCCAGCAGCTTAATGTCGGGGGGGGCCTACGAGCAGTACTTC.

Only one count was recorded for this clone. The chain carries TRBV3-1 (or the pseudogene TRBV3-2) and TRBJ1-1; tentative D call: TRBD1 (6 bases). The CDR3 consists of 13 residues. Trimming removed 4 bases from V and 1 base from J, with 7 bases in between. The germline V gene encodes CDR1 LGHDT and CDR2 YNNKEL (reference sequence). DNA of the CDR3: TGTGCCAGCAGCCCACAGGGGAACACTGAAGCTTTCTTT. The encoded protein is CASSPQGNTEAFF.

The V call is TRBV24-1, the J call TRBJ2-3; 9 nucleotides match TRBD2. Trimming cost V 6 bases and J 8 bases; bases outside gene matches: 5. Germline V gene sequence: CDR1 KGHDR, CDR2 SFDVKD. CDR3 length equals 13 residues. The DNA of the CDR3 is TGTGCCACCAGTAGCGGGGGGCGGGGTACGCAGTATTTT. Translated, it gives CATSSGGRGTQYF.

This clone was counted between two and nine times. The chain combines TRBV3-1 (or the pseudogene TRBV3-2) with TRBJ1-5, with D unresolved. CDR1 is LGHDT, CDR2 YNNKEL, per germline (reference sequence). V lost 0 bases, J lost 9 bases, and 9 bases lay in between. The CDR3 runs to 13 residues. The CDR3 sequence is CASSQDGWRPQHF. CDR3 coding DNA: TGTGCCAGCAGCCAAGATGGATGGAGGCCCCAGCATTTT.

The J gene is TRBJ2-1, the V gene TRBV6-1; 7 nucleotides match TRBD2. Trimming cost V 3 bases and J 10 bases; bases outside gene matches: 9. Per germline, CDR1 MNHNS and CDR2 SASEGT. This CDR3 has 14 amino acids. CDR3 nucleotide sequence: TGTGCCAGCAGTGAGGTCGCGGGGGTTGGGGAGCAGTTCTTC. This codes for CASSEVAGVGEQFF.

This sequence joins TRBV19 and TRBJ2-1; the match to TRBD2 covers 12 bases. Germline V gene lookup returns CDR1 LNHDA and CDR2 SQIVND (reference sequence). Trimming took 10 bases from V and 9 from J; bases not matched to a gene: 7. The CDR3 extends over 13 amino acids. CDR3 nucleotides: TGTGCCACGGCTAGCGGGGGGGCTGGTGAGCAGTTCTTC. Its translation: CATASGGAGEQFF.

In DNA, the CDR3 is TGTGCCAGCAGCCAAGCTTCCGGGGCCAACGTCCTGACTTTC. It yields the protein CASSQASGANVLTF. V and J are TRBV3-1 (or the pseudogene TRBV3-2) and TRBJ2-6; D ambiguous. V lost 1 base, J lost 4 bases, and 5 bases lay in between. The CDR3 consists of 14 residues. The germline gives CDR1 LGHDT, CDR2 YNNKEL (reference sequence).

The chain is built from TRBV19 and TRBJ2-5; TRBD2 is a possible D gene (6 bases). Between the trimmed V and J ends, which lost 3 bases and 4 bases, there was a span of 18 bases. CDR1 is LNHDA, CDR2 SQIVND, per germline (reference sequence). The CDR3 contains 16 residues. This chain's CDR3 is CASSIPGVSGGETQYF. CDR3 bases: TGTGCCAGTAGTATCCCGGGGGTATCTGGGGGAGAGACCCAGTACTTC.

The J gene is TRBJ2-1, the V gene TRBV4-3; 7 positions agree with TRBD2. The CDR3 is 15 amino acids. In germline, CDR1 is LGHNA, CDR2 YSLEER. J lost 0 bases, V lost 3 bases, and 2 bases had no gene match. The CDR3 spells CASSQVAGSYNEQFF. The CDR3, as DNA: TGCGCCAGCAGCCAGGTAGCGGGCTCCTACAATGAGCAGTTCTTC.

A single count supports this clone. The chain joins TRBV5-1 to TRBJ2-5; D possibly corresponds to TRBD2 (6 bases). The CDR3 length is 15 residues. V shed 4 bases and J shed 1 base, with 14 bases lying between them. Germline CDR1 and CDR2: SGHRS and YFSETQ. Here the CDR3 reads CASSTGGLGQETQYF. CDR3 in DNA: TGCGCCAGCAGCACCGGGGGTTTGGGCCAAGAGACCCAGTACTTC. Full variable domain (outside the CDR3, taken from reference TRBV5-1 and TRBJ2-5): KAGVTQTPRYLIKTRGQQVTLSCSPISGHRSVSWYQQTPGQGLQFLFEYFSETQRNKGNFPGRFSGRQFSNSRSEMNVSTLELGDSALYLCASSTGGLGQETQYFGPGTRLLVL.